This T cell receptor beta chain appears in the sequencing data of a study of blood T cells in healthy people across ages. Germline V gene sequence: CDR1 SGHRS, CDR2 YFSETQ. The CDR3 covers 15 residues. V gave up 0 bases and J gave up 4 bases, with 12 bases separating them. Sample-barcoded 5' priming and a J-beta primer mix drove a second PCR of roughly 7 to 11 cycles. TCRdb reprocessed the 5' RACE reads via MiXCR and lists one record per CDR3 protein. The sample consists of about 1.5 million distinct CDR3 sequences, approximately 40% of them appearing once. The sample was blood. The rearrangement joins TRBV5-1 to TRBJ2-3, with D possibly being TRBD2 (5 bases). The clonotype was recovered from a young woman in good health. CDR3 region: CASSLGARAADTQYF. The DNA for the CDR3 is TGCGCCAGCAGCTTGGGCGCGAGGGCCGCAGATACGCAGTATTTT.